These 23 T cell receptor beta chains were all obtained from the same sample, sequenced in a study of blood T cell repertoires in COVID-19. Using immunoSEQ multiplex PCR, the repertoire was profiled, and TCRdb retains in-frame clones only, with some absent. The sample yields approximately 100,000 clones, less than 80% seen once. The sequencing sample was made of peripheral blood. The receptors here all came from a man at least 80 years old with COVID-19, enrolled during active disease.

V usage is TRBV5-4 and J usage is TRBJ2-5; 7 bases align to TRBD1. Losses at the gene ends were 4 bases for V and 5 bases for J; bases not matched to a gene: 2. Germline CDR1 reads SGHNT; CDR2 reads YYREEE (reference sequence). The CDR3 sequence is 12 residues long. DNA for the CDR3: TGTGCCAGCAGCGAGGACAGGGAGACCCAGTACTTC. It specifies CASSEDRETQYF.

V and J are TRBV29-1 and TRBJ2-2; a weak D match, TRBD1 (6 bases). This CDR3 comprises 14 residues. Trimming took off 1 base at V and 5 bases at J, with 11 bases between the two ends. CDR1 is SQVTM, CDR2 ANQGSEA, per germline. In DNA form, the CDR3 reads TGCAGCGTTGAAGTACGAACAGGGACCGGGGAGCTGTTTTTT. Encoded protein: CSVEVRTGTGELFF.

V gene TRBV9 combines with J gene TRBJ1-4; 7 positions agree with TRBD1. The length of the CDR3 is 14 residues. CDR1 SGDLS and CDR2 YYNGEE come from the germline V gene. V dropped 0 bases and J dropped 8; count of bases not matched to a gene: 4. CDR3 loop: CASSVGTRGEKLFF. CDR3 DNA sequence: TGTGCCAGCAGCGTAGGGACCAGGGGGGAAAAACTGTTTTTT.

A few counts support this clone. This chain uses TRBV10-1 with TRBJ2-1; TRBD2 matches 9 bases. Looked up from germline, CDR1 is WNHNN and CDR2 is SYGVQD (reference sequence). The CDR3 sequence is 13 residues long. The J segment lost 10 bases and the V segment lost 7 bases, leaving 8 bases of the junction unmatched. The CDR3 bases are TGCGCCAGCATGGCGGGAGGGGGCCTCGAGCAGTTCTTC. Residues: CASMAGGGLEQFF.

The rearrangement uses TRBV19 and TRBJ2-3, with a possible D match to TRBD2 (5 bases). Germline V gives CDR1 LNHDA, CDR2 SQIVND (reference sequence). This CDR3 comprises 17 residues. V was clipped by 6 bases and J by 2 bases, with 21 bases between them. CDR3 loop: CASSADLEEISTDTQYF. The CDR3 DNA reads TGTGCCAGTAGCGCGGATTTGGAGGAGATCTCCACAGATACGCAGTATTTT.

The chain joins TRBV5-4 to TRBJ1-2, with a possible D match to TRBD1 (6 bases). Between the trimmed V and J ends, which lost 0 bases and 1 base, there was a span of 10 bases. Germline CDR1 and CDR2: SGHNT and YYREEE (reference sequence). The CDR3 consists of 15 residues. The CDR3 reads CASSLEPGVNYGYTF. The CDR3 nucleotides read TGTGCCAGCAGCTTGGAACCAGGGGTTAACTATGGCTACACCTTC.

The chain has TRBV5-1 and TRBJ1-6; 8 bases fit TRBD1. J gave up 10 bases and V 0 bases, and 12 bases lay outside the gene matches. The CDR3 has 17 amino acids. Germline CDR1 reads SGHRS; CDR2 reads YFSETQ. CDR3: CASSLAVRTGLRSPLHF. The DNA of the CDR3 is TGCGCCAGCAGCTTGGCCGTTCGGACAGGGCTAAGGTCACCCCTCCACTTT.

CDR3: CASSRASGRVNTQYF. The CDR3 bases are TGTGCCAGCAGTCGGGCTAGCGGGAGGGTAAATACGCAGTATTTT. The chain links TRBV28 to TRBJ2-3, with TRBD2 identical over 12 bases. This CDR3 is 15 amino acids long. J was trimmed by 7 bases and V by 5 bases; bases with no gene match: 7. CDR1 and CDR2 (germline): MDHEN, SYDVKM.

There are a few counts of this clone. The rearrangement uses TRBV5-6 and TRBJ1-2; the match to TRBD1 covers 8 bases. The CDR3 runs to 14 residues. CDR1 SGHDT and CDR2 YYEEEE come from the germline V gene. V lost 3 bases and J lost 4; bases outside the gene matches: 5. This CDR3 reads CASSSVGQVYGYTF. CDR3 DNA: TGTGCCAGCAGCTCCGTGGGACAGGTCTATGGCTACACCTTC.

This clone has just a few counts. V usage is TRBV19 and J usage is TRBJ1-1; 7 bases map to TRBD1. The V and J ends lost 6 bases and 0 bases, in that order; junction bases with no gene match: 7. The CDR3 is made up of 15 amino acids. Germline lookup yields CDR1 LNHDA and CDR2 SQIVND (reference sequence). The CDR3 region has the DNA TGTGCCAGTAGGCGACAGGGTCTTATGAACACTGAAGCTTTCTTT. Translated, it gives CASRRQGLMNTEAFF. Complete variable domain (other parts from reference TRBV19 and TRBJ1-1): DGGITQSPKYLFRKEGQNVTLSCEQNLNHDAMYWYRQDPGQGLRLIYYSQIVNDFQKGDIAEGYSVSREKKESFPLTVTSAQKNPTAFYLCASRRQGLMNTEAFFGQGTRLTVV.

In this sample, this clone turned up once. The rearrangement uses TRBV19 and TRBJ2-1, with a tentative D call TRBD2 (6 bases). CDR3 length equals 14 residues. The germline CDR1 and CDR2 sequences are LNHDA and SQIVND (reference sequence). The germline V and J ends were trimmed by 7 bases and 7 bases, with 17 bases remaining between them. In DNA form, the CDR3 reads TGTGCCAGTAATTCCGGGAGCCGGGCGAATGAGCAGTTCTTC. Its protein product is CASNSGSRANEQFF.

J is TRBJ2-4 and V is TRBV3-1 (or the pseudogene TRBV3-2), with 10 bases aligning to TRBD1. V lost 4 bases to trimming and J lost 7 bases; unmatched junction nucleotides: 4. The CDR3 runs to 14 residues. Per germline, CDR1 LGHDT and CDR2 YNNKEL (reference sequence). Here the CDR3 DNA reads TGTGCCAGCAGCCCGCGGACAGGGGGGAACATTCAGTACTTC. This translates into CASSPRTGGNIQYF.

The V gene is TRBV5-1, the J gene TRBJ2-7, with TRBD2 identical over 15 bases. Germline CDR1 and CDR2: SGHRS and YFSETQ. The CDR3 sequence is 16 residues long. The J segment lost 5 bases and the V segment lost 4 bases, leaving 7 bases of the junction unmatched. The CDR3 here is CASSPGLAGGPNEQYF. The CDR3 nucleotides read TGCGCCAGCAGCCCCGGACTAGCGGGAGGGCCTAACGAGCAGTACTTC.

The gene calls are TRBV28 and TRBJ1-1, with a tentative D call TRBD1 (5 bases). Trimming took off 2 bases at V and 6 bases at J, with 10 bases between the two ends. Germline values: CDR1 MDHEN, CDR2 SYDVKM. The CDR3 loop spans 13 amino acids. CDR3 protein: CASSLPQGAEAFF. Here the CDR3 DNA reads TGTGCCAGCAGTTTACCCCAGGGCGCTGAAGCTTTCTTT.

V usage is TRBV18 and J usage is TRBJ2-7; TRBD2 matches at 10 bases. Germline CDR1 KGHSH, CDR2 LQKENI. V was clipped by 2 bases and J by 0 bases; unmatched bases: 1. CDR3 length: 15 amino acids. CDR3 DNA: TGTGCCAGCTCACCATTAGCGGGAGGCTCCTACGAGCAGTACTTC. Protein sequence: CASSPLAGGSYEQYF.

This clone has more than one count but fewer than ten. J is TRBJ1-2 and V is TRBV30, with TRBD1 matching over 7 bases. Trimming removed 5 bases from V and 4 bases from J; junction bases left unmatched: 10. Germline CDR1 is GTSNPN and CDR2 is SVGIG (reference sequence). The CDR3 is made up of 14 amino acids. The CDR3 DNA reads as TGTGCCTGGTTAGACAGGGTCGTTATCTATGGCTACACCTTC. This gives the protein CAWLDRVVIYGYTF. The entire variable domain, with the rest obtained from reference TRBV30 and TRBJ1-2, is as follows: SQTIHQWPATLVQPVGSPLSLECTVEGTSNPNLYWYRQAAGRGLQLLFYSVGIGQISSEVPQNLSASRPQDRQFILSSKKLLLSDSGFYLCAWLDRVVIYGYTFGSGTRLTVV.

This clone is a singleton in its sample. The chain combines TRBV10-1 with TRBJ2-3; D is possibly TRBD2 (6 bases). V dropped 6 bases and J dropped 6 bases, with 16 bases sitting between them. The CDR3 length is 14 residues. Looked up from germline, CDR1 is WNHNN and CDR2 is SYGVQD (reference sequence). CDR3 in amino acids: CASSGGTGRDTQYF. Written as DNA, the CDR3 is TGCGCCAGCAGCGGCGGGACCGGCAGGGATACGCAGTATTTT.

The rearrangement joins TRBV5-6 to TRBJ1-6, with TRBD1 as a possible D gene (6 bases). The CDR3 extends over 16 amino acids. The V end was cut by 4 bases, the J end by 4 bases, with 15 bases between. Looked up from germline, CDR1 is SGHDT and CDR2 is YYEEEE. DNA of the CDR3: TGTGCCAGCAGCGAGGGGGGGAAAGGTTATAATTCACCCCTCCACTTT. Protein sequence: CASSEGGKGYNSPLHF.

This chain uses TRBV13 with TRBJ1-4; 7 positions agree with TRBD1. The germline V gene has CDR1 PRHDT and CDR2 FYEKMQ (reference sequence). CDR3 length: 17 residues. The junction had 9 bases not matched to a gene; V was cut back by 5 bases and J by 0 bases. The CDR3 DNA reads TGTGCCAGCAGCGATTCCCAGGGGGAGGCAACTAATGAAAAACTGTTTTTT. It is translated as CASSDSQGEATNEKLFF.

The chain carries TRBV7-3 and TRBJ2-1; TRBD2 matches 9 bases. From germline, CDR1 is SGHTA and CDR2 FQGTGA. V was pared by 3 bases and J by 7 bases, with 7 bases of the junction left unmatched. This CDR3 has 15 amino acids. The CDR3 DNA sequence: TGTGCCAGCAGCTTCGGGACTAGCCTTAGTAATGAGCAGTTCTTC. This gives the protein CASSFGTSLSNEQFF.

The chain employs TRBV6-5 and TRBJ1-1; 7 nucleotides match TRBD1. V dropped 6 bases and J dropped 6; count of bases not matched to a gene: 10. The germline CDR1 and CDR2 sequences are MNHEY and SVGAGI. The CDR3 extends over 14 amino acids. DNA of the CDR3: TGTGCCAGCAGACGACAGGGTGGAATATCTGAAGCTTTCTTT. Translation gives CASRRQGGISEAFF.

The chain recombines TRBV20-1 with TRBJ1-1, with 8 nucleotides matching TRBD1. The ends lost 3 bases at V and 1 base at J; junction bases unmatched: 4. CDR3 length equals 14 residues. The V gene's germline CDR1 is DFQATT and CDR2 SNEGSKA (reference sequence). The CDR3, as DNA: TGCAGTGCTAGTCAGGGGGCGGCGAACACTGAAGCTTTCTTT. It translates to CSASQGAANTEAFF.

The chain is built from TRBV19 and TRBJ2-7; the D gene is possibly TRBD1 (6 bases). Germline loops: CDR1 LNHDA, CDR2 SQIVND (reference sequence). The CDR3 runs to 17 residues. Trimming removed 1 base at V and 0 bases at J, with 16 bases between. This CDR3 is CASSIGIDRRGSYEQYF. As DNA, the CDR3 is TGTGCCAGTAGTATAGGTATCGACAGGCGCGGCTCCTACGAGCAGTACTTC. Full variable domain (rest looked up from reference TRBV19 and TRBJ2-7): DGGITQSPKYLFRKEGQNVTLSCEQNLNHDAMYWYRQDPGQGLRLIYYSQIVNDFQKGDIAEGYSVSREKKESFPLTVTSAQKNPTAFYLCASSIGIDRRGSYEQYFGPGTRLTVT.